Only a few counts were recorded for the clone carrying this TCR beta chain. Its antigen is as yet unknown. There are 15 residues in the CDR3. Germline V gene sequence: CDR1 MDHEN, CDR2 SYDVKM. Trimming pared 7 bases from V and 3 bases from J, leaving 16 bases between. TCRdb recomputed calls from the reads with MiXCR, one row per CDR3 protein. The repertoire holds fewer than 300,000 distinct CDR3 sequences, about 26% seen once, with approximately 15% in the top ten. This sample stems from a study of T cell repertoires in cytomegalovirus infection. Study results and limitations: Dominant in the ex vivo response were TCR beta clonotypes restricted by HLA-C and specific for CMV.

The V and J genes are TRBV28 and TRBJ1-5, with D unclear. This TCR came from a human donor in good health (CMV status not recorded). Some clones in this sample may be carry-over from other donors' samples. The specimen sequenced was PBMCs. CDR3 DNA: TGTGCCAGCACCGCAGACCGGGCAGTCAATCAGCCCCAGCATTTT. It codes for CASTADRAVNQPQHF. Supplemented by reference TRBV28 and TRBJ1-5, the full variable domain reads DVKVTQSSRYLVKRTGEKVFLECVQDMDHENMFWYRQDPGLGLRLIYFSYDVKMKEKGDIPEGYSVSREKKERFSLILESASTNQTSMYLCASTADRAVNQPQHFGDGTRLSIL.